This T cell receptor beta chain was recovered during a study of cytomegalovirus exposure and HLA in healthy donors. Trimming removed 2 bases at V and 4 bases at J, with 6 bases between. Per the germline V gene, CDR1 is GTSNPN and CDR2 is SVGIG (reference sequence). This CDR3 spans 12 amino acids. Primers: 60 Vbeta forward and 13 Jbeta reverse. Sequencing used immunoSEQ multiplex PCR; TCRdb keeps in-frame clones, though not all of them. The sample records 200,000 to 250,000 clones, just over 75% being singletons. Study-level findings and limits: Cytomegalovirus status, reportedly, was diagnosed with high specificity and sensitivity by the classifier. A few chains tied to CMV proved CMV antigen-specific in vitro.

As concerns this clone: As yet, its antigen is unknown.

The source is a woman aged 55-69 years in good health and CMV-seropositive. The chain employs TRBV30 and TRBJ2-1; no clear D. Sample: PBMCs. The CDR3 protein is CAWSPPYNEQFF. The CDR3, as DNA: TGTGCCTGGAGTCCCCCATACAATGAGCAGTTCTTC.